Following are 5 T cell receptor beta chains from one sample sequenced in a study of CD8 T cells in ankylosing spondylitis. Study-level results: Seemingly characteristic of ankylosing spondylitis blood was a TCR beta motif consisting of roughly 8 highly homologous variants.

Each CDR3 protein gets one entry after TCRdb re-called the 5' RACE reads with MiXCR. Of about 540,000 distinct CDR3 sequences in the sample, roughly 13% were seen once. These TCRs' antigens remain unknown. Material for sequencing was blood, either unsorted or a sorted T cell fraction (not recorded which). Receptors were obtained from a male donor with ankylosing spondylitis.

This clonotype was picked up a small number of times. V gene TRBV4-1 combines with J gene TRBJ2-2; the match to TRBD2 covers 7 bases. This CDR3 has 17 amino acids. J gave up 4 bases and V 4 bases, and 12 bases lay outside the gene matches. The germline V gene has CDR1 MGHRA and CDR2 YSYEKL. CDR3 loop: CASSPPKGRAGTGELFF. The CDR3 coding sequence is TGCGCCAGCAGCCCTCCTAAAGGGAGGGCGGGCACCGGGGAGCTGTTTTTT.

The sample holds a few counts of this clonotype. The genes are TRBV24-1 and TRBJ2-1; 9 bases match TRBD2. V shed 2 bases and J 2 bases; nucleotides not matched to a gene: 6. The germline V gene has CDR1 KGHDR and CDR2 SFDVKD. The CDR3 is 17 amino acids. The CDR3 loop reads CATSDSFGGRAYNEQFF. The CDR3 nucleotides read TGTGCCACCAGTGATTCCTTTGGCGGGAGGGCCTACAATGAGCAGTTCTTC.

The chain uses TRBV5-1 and TRBJ2-1; TRBD2 matches at 10 bases. The CDR3 consists of 18 residues. Germline V CDR1 and CDR2: SGHRS, YFSETQ. V was pared by 0 bases and J by 1 base, with 7 bases of the junction left unmatched. The CDR3 DNA sequence: TGCGCCAGCAGCTTGGGCCAATCTAGCGGGAGTTCCTACAATGAGCAGTTCTTC. Translation gives CASSLGQSSGSSYNEQFF. The whole variable domain, remainder taken from reference TRBV5-1 and TRBJ2-1, is KAGVTQTPRYLIKTRGQQVTLSCSPISGHRSVSWYQQTPGQGLQFLFEYFSETQRNKGNFPGRFSGRQFSNSRSEMNVSTLELGDSALYLCASSLGQSSGSSYNEQFFGPGTRLTVL.

This clonotype has a count of ten or more. The V and J genes are TRBV12-3 or TRBV12-4 and TRBJ2-2, with a weak D call TRBD1 (6 bases). CDR3 length: 15 amino acids. Trimming shortened V by 5 bases and J by 7 bases, and 17 bases separated the two germline ends. The CDR3 region is CASSPKTGFIGELFF. The CDR3 DNA reads as TGTGCCAGCAGTCCTAAGACAGGCTTTATCGGGGAGCTGTTTTTT.

The sample holds many counts of this clonotype. This chain uses TRBV29-1 with TRBJ1-1; 9 bases match TRBD1. The V gene's germline CDR1 is SQVTM and CDR2 ANQGSEA. The V segment lost 3 bases and the J segment 11 bases; nucleotides outside the gene matches: 7. There are 12 residues in the CDR3. The CDR3 region is CSVDPGQGFAFF. CDR3 in DNA: TGCAGCGTTGATCCGGGACAGGGCTTTGCTTTCTTT.